The sequence of this T cell receptor beta chain was determined in a study of OX40 agonist ivuxolimab in advanced cancers. For the study at large: Dose-escalation patients had hepatocellular carcinoma, melanoma, renal cell or head and neck cancer. Therapy given before enrollment (anti-PD-1, anti-PD-L1 or anti-CTLA-4) was allowed, and approximately 40% had some.

V was cut by 3 bases and J by 9 bases, with 18 bases left in between. In germline, CDR1 is KGHSH, CDR2 LQKENI. The CDR3 is 15 amino acids. Note on this clone: The target antigen is unknown.

Repertoires were generated with immunoSEQ multiplex PCR, while TCRdb's copy carries only in-frame clones and drops some. The sample records about 61,000 clones, roughly 90% being singletons. Overall study results and limits: Among the lowest levels of clonal expansion were found in partial responders at 0.1-3.0 mg/kg.

The input for sequencing was CD4+ or CD8+ T cells sorted from blood, taken in a trial of the OX40 agonist ivuxolimab. The rearrangement uses TRBV18 and TRBJ1-5; weak D call: TRBD1 (5 bases). The TCR was taken from an adult with an advanced solid tumor such as melanoma, head and neck, liver or kidney cancer. The CDR3 reads CASSPGTREGGPQHF. The CDR3 coding sequence is TGTGCCAGCTCACCCGGGACTCGTGAAGGAGGGCCCCAGCATTTT.